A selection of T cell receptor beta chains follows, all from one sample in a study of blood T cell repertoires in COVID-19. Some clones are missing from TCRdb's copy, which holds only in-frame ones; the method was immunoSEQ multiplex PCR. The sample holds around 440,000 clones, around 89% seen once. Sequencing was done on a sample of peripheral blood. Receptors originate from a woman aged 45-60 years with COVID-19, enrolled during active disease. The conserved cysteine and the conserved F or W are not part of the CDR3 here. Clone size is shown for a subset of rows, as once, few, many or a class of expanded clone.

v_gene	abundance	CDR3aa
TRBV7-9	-	ASSLSAVNEQF
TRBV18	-	ASSGGDYGYT
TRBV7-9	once	ASSPEPGANVLT
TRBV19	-	ASSVGTGGTDTQY
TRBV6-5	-	ASSSGQGSSPLH
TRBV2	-	ASSENEGARIAF
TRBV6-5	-	ASSYQQGHGYT
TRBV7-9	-	ASSAGFGNTIY
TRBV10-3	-	AISDPTGTGNTIY
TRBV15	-	ATSRFTAHTENTEAF
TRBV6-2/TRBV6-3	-	ASSRGRVATTYNEQF
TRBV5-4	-	ASSFLDRGFGEQF
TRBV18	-	ASSLDRADSPLH
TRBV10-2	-	ASSEIVDTQY
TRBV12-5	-	ASGVGGLTEAF
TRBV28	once	ASSLGGSVDTQY
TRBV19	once	ASSIAGGPTEAF
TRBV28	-	ATPPRF
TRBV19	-	ASSYRQGSYGYT
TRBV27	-	ASSFGGGNTEAF
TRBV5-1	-	ASSQTGSRYGYT
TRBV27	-	ASRPLGGPGQDYGYT
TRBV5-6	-	ASSLRQGNGKAF
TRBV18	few	ASSLALSVTDTQY
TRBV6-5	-	ASSYSLGGPGTEAF
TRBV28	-	ASSLLDRTNYGYT
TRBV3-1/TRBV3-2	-	ASSQEMGAGANVLT
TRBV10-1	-	ASSETYRDGEQF
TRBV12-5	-	ASGSGQGTGDEQF
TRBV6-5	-	AIERGVRYGYT
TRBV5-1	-	ASSPGRSGGAGEQY
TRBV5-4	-	ASSVLQGTEAF
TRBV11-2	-	ASSLEGTGRGRYGYT
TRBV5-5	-	ASSLGGAPNTEAF